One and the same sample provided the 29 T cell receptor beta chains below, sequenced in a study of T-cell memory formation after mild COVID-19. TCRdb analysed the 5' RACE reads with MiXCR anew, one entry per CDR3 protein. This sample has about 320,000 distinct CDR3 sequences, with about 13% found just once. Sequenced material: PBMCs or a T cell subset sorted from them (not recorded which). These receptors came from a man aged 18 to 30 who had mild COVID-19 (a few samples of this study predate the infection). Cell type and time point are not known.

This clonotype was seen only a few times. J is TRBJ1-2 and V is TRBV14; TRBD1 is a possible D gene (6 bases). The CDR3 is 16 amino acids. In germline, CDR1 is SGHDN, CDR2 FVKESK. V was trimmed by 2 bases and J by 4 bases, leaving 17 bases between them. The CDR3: CASSQSKKQGFYGYTF. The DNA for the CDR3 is TGTGCCAGCAGCCAAAGCAAGAAACAGGGCTTCTATGGCTACACCTTC.

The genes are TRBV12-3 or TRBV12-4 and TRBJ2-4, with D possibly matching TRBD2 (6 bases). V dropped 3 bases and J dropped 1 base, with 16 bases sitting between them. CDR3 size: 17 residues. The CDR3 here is CASSFEPGRRAKNIQYF. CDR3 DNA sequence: TGTGCCAGCAGTTTCGAACCAGGGAGGAGGGCCAAAAACATTCAGTACTTC.

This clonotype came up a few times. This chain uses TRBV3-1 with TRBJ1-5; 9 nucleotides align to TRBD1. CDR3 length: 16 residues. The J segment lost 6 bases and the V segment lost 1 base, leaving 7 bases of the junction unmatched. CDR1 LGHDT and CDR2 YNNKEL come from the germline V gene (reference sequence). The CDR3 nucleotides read TGTGCCAGCAGCCAAGGCCCCGACAGGGGGACTCAGCCCCAGCATTTT. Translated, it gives CASSQGPDRGTQPQHF.

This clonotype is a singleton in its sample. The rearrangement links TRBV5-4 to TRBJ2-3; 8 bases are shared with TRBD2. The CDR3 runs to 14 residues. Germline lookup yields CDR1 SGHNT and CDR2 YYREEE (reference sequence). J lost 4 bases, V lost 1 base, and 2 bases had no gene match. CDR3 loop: CASSLIGGADTQYF. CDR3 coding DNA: TGTGCCAGCAGCTTGATCGGGGGGGCAGATACGCAGTATTTT.

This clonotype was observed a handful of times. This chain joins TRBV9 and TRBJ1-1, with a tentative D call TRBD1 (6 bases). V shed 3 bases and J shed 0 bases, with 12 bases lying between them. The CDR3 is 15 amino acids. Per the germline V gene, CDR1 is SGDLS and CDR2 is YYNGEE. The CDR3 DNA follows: TGTGCCAGCAGCGCACTAGGGGGGGTGAACACTGAAGCTTTCTTT. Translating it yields CASSALGGVNTEAFF.

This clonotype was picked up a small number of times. DNA for the CDR3: TGTGCCAGTGCAACTAGCGGGGAAGGCTACGAGCAGTACGTC. Protein product: CASATSGEGYEQYV. V and J are TRBV7-2 and TRBJ2-7, with TRBD2 matching 10 bases. Germline CDR1 SGHTA, CDR2 FQGNSA. The CDR3 contains 14 residues. V trimming: 9 bases; J trimming: 3 bases; junction bases outside the gene matches: 8.

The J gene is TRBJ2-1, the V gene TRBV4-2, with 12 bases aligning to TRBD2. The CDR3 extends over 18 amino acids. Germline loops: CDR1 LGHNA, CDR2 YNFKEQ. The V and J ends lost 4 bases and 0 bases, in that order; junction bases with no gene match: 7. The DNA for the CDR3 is TGTGCCAGCAGCCGAGATCCTAGCGGGGGGGACTCCTACAATGAGCAGTTCTTC. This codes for CASSRDPSGGDSYNEQFF.

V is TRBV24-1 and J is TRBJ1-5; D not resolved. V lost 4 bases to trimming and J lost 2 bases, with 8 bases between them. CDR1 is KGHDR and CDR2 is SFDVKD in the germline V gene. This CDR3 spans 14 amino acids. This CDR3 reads CATSERGGNQPQHF. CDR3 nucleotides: TGTGCCACCAGTGAACGGGGAGGCAATCAGCCCCAGCATTTT.

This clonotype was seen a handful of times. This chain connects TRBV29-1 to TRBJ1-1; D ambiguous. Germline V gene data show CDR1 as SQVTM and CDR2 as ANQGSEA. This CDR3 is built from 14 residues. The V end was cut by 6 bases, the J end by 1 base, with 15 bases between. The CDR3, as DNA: TGCAGCGTCACCAACCAAGACGCGAACACTGAAGCTTTCTTT. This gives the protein CSVTNQDANTEAFF.

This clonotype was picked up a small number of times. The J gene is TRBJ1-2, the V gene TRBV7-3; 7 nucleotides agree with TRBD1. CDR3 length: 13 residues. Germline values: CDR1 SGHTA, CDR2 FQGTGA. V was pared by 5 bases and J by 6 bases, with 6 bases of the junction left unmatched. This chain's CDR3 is CASSNRGGDGYTF. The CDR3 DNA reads TGTGCCAGCAGCAACAGGGGTGGGGATGGCTACACCTTC.

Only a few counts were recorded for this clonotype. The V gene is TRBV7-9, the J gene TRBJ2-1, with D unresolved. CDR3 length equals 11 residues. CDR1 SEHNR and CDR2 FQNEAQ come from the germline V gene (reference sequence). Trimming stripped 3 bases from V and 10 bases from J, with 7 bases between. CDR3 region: CASSLVTEQFF. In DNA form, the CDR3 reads TGTGCCAGCAGCTTGGTGACAGAGCAGTTCTTC.

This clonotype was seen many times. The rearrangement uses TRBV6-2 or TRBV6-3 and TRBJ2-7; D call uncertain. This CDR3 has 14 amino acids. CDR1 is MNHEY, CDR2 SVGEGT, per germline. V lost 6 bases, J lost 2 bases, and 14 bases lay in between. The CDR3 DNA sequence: TGTGCCAGCAGCTACACACTTACAGCCTACGAGCAGTACGTC. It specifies CASSYTLTAYEQYV.

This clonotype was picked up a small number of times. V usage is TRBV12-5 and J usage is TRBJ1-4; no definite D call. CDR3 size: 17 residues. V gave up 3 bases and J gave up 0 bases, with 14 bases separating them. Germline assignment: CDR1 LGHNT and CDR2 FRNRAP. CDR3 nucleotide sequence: TGTGCTAGTGGTTTCATGCTCCCCGGGGCAACTAATGAAAAACTGTTTTTT. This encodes CASGFMLPGATNEKLFF. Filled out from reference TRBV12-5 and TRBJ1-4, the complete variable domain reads DARVTQTPRHKVTEMGQEVTMRCQPILGHNTVFWYRQTMMQGLELLAYFRNRAPLDDSGMPKDRFSAEMPDATLATLKIQPSEPRDSAVYFCASGFMLPGATNEKLFFGSGTQLSVL.

CDR3 in amino acids: CASSSLGGVDEKLFF. CDR3 DNA: TGTGCCAGCAGTTCCTTGGGGGGTGTAGATGAAAAACTGTTTTTT. The chain uses TRBV6-5 and TRBJ1-4; TRBD1 is a possible D gene (5 bases). CDR1 and CDR2 (germline): MNHEY, SVGAGI. Trimming shortened V by 4 bases and J by 6 bases, and 15 bases separated the two germline ends. The CDR3 extends over 15 amino acids.

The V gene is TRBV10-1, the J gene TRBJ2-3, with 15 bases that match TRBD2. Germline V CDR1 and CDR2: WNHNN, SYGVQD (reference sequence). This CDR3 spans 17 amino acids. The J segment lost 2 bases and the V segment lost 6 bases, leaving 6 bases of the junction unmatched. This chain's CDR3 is CASRDGTSGGHTDTQYF. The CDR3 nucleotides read TGCGCCAGCAGGGATGGGACTAGCGGGGGGCACACAGATACGCAGTATTTT.

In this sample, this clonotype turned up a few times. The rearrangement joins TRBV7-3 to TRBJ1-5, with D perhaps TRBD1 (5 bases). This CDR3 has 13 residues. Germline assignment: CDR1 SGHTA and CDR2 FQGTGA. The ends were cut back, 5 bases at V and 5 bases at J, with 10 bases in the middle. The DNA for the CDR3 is TGTGCCAGCAGCACAGGTGTCCATCAGCCCCAGCATTTT. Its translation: CASSTGVHQPQHF.

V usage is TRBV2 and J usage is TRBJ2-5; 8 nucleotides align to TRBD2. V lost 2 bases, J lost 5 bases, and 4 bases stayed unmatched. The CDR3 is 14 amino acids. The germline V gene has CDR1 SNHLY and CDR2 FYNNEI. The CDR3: CASSESGGVETQYF. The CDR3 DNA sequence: TGTGCCAGCAGTGAATCCGGGGGGGTCGAGACCCAGTACTTC.

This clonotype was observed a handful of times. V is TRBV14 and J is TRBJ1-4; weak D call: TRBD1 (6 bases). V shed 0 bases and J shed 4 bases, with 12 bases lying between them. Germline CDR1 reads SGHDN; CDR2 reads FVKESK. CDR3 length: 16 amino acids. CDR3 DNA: TGTGCCAGCAGCCAAGATGACACAGGGCGTAATGAAAAACTGTTTTTT. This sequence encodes CASSQDDTGRNEKLFF.

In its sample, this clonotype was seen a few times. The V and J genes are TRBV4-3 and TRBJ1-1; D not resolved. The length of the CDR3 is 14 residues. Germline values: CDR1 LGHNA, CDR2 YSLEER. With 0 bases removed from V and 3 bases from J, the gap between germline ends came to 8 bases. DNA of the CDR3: TGCGCCAGCAGCCAAGAGGGAGACTACACTGAAGCTTTCTTT. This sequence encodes CASSQEGDYTEAFF.

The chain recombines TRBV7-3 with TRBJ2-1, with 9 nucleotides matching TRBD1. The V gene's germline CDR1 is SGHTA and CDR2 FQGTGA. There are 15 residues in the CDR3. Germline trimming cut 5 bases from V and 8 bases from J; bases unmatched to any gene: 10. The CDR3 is CASSITGTGNHEQFF. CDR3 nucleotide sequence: TGTGCCAGCAGCATCACCGGGACAGGGAACCATGAGCAGTTCTTC.

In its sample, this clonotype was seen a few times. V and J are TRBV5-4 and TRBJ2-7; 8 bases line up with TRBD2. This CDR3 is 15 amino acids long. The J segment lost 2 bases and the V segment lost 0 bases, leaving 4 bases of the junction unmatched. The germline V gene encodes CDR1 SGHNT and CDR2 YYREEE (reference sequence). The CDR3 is CASSLGGGGPYEQYF. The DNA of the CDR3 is TGTGCCAGCAGCTTGGGTGGCGGGGGGCCCTACGAGCAGTACTTC. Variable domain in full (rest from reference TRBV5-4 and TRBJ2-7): ETGVTQSPTHLIKTRGQQVTLRCSSQSGHNTVSWYQQALGQGPQFIFQYYREEENGRGNFPPRFSGLQFPNYSSELNVNALELDDSALYLCASSLGGGGPYEQYFGPGTRLTVT.

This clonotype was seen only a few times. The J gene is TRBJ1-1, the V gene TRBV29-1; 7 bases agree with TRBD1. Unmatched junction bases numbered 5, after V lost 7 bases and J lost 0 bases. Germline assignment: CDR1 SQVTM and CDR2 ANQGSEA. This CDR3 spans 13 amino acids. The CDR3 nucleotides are TGCAGCGGGGAACAGGGGATGAACACTGAAGCTTTCTTT. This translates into CSGEQGMNTEAFF.

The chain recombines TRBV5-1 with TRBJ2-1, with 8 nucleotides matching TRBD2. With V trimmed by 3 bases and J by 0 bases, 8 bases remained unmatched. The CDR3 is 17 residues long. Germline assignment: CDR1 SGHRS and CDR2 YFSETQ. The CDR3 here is CASSYRAGASSYNEQFF. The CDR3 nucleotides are TGCGCCAGCAGCTATCGAGCGGGGGCGAGCTCCTACAATGAGCAGTTCTTC.

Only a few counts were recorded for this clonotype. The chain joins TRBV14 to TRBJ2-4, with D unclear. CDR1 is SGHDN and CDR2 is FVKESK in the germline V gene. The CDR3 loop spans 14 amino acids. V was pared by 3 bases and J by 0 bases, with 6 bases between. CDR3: CASSQALAKNIQYF. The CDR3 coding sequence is TGTGCCAGCAGCCAGGCGCTAGCCAAAAACATTCAGTACTTC.

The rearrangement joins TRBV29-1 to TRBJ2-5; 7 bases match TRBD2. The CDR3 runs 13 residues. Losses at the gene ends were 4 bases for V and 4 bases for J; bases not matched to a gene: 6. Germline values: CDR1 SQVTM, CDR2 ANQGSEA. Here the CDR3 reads CSVGRGEGETQYF. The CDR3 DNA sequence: TGCAGCGTTGGTCGAGGGGAGGGAGAGACCCAGTACTTC.

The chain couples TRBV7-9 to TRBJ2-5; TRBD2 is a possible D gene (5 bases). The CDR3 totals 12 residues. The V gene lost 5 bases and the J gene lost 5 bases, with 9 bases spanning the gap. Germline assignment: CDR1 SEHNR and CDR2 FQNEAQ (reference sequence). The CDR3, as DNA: TGTGCCAGCAGCCCGACTACTGAGACCCAGTACTTC. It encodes CASSPTTETQYF. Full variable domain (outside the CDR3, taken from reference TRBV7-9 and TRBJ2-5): DTGVSQNPRHKITKRGQNVTFRCDPISEHNRLYWYRQTLGQGPEFLTYFQNEAQLEKSRLLSDRFSAERPKGSFSTLEIQRTEQGDSAMYLCASSPTTETQYFGPGTRLLVL.

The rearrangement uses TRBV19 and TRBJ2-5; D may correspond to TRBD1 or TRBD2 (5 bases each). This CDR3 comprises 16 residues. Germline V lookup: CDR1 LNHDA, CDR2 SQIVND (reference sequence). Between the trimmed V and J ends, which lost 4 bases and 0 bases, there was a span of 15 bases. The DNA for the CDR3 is TGTGCCAGTAGTACCCCCGGGGCGAGACACCAAGAGACCCAGTACTTC. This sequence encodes CASSTPGARHQETQYF.

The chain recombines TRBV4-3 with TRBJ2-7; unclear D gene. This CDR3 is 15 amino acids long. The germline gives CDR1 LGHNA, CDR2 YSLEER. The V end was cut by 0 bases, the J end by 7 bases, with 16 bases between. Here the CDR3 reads CASSQDYSPFEEQYF. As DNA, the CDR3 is TGCGCCAGCAGCCAAGACTACAGCCCCTTCGAGGAGCAGTACTTC.

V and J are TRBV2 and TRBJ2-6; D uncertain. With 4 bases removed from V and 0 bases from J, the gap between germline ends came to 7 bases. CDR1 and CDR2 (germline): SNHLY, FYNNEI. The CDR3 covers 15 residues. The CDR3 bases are TGTGCCAGCAGTGCCGACCACTCTGGGGCCAACGTCCTGACTTTC. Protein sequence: CASSADHSGANVLTF.